This T cell receptor (beta chain) was obtained from a study of blood T cell repertoires in COVID-19. Study at large: T cells, B-cell-depleted T cells, or PBMCs supplied cDNA or gDNA.

Using immunoSEQ multiplex PCR, the repertoire was profiled, and TCRdb retains in-frame clones only, with some absent. The profile shows approximately 440,000 clones, around 91% of them singletons. V lost 1 base and J lost 1, with 9 bases in between. In germline, CDR1 is LGHDT, CDR2 YNNKEL (reference sequence). The CDR3 contains 15 residues. Participants were aged roughly 18 to 89 years, lived in some 23 US areas, and enrolled virtually. Membership in each cohort depended on participant-reported clinical history. In Cohort 3, a recovered donor had either two negative PCRs, clearance, or symptom resolution.

The genes are TRBV3-1 (or the pseudogene TRBV3-2) and TRBJ2-3; maybe TRBD1 (6 bases). Sequenced sample: PBMCs or T cells enriched from blood (not recorded which). This receptor was taken from a man between 18 and 35 years old who had recovered from COVID-19. The CDR3 DNA is TGTGCCAGCAGCCAAGGGGGGCTCGGCACAGATACGCAGTATTTT. It encodes CASSQGGLGTDTQYF.